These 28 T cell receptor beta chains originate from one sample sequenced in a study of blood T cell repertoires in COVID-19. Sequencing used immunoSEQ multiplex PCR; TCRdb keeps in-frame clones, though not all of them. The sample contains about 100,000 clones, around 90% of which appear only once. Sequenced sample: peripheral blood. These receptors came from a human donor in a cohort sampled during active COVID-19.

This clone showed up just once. CDR3 region: CASRREGIAGGYEQFF. The CDR3 DNA is TGTGCCAGCCGCCGGGAAGGGATAGCGGGAGGGTATGAGCAGTTCTTC. The rearrangement links TRBV6-2 or TRBV6-3 to TRBJ2-1; the match to TRBD2 covers 11 bases. CDR1 MNHEY and CDR2 SVGEGT come from the germline V gene. This CDR3 has 16 amino acids. Trimming at V came to 8 bases and at J to 8 bases, leaving 14 bases not matched to a gene.

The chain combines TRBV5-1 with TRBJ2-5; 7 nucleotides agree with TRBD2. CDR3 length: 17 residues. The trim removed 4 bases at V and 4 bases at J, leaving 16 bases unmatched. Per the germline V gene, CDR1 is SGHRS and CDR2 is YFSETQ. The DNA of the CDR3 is TGCGCCAGCAGCCCCACGGGAGGTAGCGCGGCCCGAGAGACCCAGTACTTC. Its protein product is CASSPTGGSAARETQYF.

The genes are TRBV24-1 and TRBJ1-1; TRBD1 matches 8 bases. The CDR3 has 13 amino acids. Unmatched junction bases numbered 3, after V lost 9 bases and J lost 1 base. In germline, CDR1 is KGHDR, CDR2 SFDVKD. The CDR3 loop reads CATPGTGNTEAFF. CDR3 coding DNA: TGTGCCACCCCCGGGACAGGGAACACTGAAGCTTTCTTT.

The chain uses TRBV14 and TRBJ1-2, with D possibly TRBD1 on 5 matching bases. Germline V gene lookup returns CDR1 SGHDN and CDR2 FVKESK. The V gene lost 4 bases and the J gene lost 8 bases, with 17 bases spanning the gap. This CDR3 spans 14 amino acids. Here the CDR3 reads CASSRFQGSDGYTF. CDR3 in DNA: TGTGCCAGCAGCCGGTTCCAGGGCTCCGACGGCTACACCTTC.

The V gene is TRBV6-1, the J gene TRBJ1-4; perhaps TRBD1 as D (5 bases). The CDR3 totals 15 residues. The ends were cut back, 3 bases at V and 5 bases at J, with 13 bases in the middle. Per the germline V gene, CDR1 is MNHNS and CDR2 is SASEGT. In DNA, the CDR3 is TGTGCCAGCAGTGATTGGGGCAAACTGAATGAAAAACTGTTTTTT. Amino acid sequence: CASSDWGKLNEKLFF.

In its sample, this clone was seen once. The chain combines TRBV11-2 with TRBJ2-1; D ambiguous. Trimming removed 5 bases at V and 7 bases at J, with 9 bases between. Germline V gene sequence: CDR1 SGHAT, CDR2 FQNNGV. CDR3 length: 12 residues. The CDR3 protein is CASSHLENEQFF. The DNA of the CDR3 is TGTGCCAGCAGCCACTTAGAGAATGAGCAGTTCTTC.

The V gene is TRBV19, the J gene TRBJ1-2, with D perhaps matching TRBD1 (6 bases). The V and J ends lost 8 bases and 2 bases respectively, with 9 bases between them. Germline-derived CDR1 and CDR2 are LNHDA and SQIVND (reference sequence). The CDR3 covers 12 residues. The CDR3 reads CASWDTNYGYTF. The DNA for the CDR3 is TGTGCCAGTTGGGACACGAACTATGGCTACACCTTC.

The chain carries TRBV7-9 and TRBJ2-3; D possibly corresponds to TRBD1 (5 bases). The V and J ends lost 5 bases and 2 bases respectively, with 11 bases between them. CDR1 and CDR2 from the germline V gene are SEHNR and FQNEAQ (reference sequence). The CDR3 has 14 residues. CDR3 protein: CASSPRVHTDTQYF. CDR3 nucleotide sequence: TGTGCCAGCAGCCCCAGGGTCCACACAGATACGCAGTATTTT.

The CDR3 here is CASSLDGTMHNEKLFF. CDR3 nucleotide sequence: TGTGCCAGCAGCTTAGATGGGACAATGCATAATGAAAAACTGTTTTTT. The chain carries TRBV7-9 and TRBJ1-4, with D perhaps TRBD1 (6 bases). Germline CDR1 reads SEHNR; CDR2 reads FQNEAQ (reference sequence). Trimming removed 1 base at V and 4 bases at J, with 13 bases between. The CDR3 sequence is 16 residues long.

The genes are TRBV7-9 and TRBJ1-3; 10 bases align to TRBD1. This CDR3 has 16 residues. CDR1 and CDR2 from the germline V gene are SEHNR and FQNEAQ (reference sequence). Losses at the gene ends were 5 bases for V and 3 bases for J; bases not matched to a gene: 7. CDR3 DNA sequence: TGTGCCAGCAGCCAGACAGGGGGCGCAGATGGAAACACCATATATTTT. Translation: CASSQTGGADGNTIYF.

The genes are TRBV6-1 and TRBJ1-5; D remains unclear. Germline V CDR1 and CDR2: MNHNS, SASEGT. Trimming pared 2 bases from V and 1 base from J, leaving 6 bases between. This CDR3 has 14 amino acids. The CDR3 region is CASSENGSNQPQHF. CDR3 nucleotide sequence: TGTGCCAGCAGTGAAAACGGGAGCAATCAGCCCCAGCATTTT.

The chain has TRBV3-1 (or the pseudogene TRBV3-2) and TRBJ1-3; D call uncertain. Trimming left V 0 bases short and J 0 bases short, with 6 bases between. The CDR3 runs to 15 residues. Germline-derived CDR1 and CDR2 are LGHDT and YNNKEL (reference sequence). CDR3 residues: CASSQELLSGNTIYF. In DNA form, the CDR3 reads TGTGCCAGCAGCCAAGAATTACTCTCTGGAAACACCATATATTTT.

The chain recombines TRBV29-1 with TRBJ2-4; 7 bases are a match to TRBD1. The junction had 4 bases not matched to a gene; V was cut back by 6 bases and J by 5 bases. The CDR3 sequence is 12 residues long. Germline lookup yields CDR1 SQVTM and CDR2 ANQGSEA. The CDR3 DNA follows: TGCAGCGTCCTCGACAGGGAAAACATTCAGTACTTC. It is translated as CSVLDRENIQYF.

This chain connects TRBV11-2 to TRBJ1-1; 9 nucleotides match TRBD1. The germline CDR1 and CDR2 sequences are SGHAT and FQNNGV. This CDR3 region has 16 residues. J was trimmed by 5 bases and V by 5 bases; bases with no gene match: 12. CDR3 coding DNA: TGTGCCAGCAGCCGGGGGGGGACAGGGCGTTTAACTGAAGCTTTCTTT. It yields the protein CASSRGGTGRLTEAFF.

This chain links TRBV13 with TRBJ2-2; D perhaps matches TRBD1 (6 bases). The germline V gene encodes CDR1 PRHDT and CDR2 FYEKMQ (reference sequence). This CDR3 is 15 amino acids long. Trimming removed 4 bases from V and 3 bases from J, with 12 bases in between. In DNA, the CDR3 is TGTGCCAGCAGCTGGGGGCTTGAGGACACCGGGGAGCTGTTTTTT. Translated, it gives CASSWGLEDTGELFF.

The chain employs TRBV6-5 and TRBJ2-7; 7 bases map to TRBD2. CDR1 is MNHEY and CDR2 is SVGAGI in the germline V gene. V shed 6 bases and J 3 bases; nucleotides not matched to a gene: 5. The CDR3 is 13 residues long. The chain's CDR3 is CASSYGLVYEQYF. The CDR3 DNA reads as TGTGCCAGCAGCTATGGACTAGTCTACGAGCAGTACTTC.

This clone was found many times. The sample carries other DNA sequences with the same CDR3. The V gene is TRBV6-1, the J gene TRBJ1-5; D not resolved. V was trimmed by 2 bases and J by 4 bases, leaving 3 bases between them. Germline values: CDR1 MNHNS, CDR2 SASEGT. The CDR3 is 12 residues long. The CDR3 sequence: CASSEPNQPQHF. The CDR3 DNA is TGTGCCAGCAGTGAACCTAATCAGCCCCAGCATTTT.

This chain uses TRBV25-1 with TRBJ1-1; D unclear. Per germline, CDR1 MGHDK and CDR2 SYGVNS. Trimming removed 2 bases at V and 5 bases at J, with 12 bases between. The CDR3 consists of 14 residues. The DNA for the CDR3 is TGTGCCAGCAGTGAAACGGAGCGGGGAACTGAAGCTTTCTTT. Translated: CASSETERGTEAFF.

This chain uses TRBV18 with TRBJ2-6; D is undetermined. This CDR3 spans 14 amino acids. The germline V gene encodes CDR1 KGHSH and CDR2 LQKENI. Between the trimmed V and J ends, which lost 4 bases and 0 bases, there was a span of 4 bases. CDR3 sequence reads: CASSLSSGANVLTF. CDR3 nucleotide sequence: TGTGCCAGCTCACTTAGCTCTGGGGCCAACGTCCTGACTTTC. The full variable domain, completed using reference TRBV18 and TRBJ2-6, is NAGVMQNPRHLVRRRGQEARLRCSPMKGHSHVYWYRQLPEEGLKFMVYLQKENIIDESGMPKERFSAEFPKEGPSILRIQQVVRGDSAAYFCASSLSSGANVLTFGAGSRLTVL.

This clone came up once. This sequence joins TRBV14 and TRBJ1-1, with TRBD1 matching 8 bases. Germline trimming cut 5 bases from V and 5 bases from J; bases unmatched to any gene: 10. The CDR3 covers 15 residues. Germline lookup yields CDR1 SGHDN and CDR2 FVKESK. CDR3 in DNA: TGTGCCAGCAGCATCAGGACAGGGCGGGAGACTGAAGCTTTCTTT. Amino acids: CASSIRTGRETEAFF.

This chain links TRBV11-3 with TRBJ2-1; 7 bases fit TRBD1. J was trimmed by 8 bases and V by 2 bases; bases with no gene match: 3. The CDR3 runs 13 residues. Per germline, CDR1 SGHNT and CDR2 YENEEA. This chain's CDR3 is CASSLYRGYEQFF. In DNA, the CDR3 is TGTGCCAGCAGCTTATACAGGGGCTATGAGCAGTTCTTC.

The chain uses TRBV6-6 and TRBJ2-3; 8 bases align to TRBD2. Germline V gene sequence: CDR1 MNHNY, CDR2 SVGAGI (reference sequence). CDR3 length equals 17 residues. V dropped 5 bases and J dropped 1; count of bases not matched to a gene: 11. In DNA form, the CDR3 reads TGTGCCAGCAGTCACCCCCTGGGGCGGGAGGGCACAGATACGCAGTATTTT. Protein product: CASSHPLGREGTDTQYF.

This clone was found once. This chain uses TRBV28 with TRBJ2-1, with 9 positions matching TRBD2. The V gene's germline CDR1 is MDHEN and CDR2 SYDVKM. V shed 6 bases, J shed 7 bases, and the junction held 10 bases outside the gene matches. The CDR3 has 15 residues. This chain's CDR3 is CASRSGTSRPNEQFF. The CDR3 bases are TGTGCCAGCAGGTCCGGGACTAGCCGCCCGAATGAGCAGTTCTTC.

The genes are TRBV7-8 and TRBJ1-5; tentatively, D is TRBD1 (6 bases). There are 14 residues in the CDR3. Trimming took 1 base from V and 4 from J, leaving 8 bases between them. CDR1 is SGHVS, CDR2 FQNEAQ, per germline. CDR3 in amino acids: CASSLGDTNQPQHF. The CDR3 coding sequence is TGTGCCAGCAGCTTAGGGGACACAAATCAGCCCCAGCATTTT.

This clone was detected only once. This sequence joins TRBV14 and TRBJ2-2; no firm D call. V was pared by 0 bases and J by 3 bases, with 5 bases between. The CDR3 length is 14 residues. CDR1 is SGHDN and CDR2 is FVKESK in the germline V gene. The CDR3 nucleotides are TGTGCCAGCAGCCAAGAACTGTACACCGGGGAGCTGTTTTTT. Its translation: CASSQELYTGELFF.

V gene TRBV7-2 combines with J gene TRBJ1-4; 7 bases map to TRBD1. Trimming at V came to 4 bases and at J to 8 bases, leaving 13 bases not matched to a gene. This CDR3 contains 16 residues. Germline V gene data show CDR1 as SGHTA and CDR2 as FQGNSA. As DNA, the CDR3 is TGTGCCAGCAGCTCGACCCCGGTACAGGGGAGGGAAAAACTGTTTTTT. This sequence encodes CASSSTPVQGREKLFF. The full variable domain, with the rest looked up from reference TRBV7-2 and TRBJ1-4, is GAGVSQSPSNKVTEKGKDVELRCDPISGHTALYWYRQSLGQGLEFLIYFQGNSAPDKSGLPSDRFSAERTGGSVSTLTIQRTQQEDSAVYLCASSSTPVQGREKLFFGSGTQLSVL.

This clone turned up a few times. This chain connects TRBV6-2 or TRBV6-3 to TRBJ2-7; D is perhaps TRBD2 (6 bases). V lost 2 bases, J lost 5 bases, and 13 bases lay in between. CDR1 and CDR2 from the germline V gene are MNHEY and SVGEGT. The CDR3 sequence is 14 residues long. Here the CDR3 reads CASSYAREINEQYF. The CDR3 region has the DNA TGTGCCAGCAGTTACGCCCGGGAGATCAACGAGCAGTACTTC.

CDR3 sequence: CASSVGPGELFF. CDR3 nucleotide sequence: TGTGCCAGCAGCGTTGGCCCCGGGGAGCTGTTTTTT. V and J are TRBV9 and TRBJ2-2; D remains unclear. CDR1 and CDR2 from the germline V gene are SGDLS and YYNGEE. V gave up 2 bases and J gave up 6 bases, with 5 bases separating them. The length of the CDR3 is 12 residues.